This is a list of T cell receptor beta chains from one sample in a study of cytomegalovirus exposure and HLA in healthy donors. The data were produced by immunoSEQ multiplex PCR, yet TCRdb's version contains in-frame clones alone and is incomplete. The sample contains about 190,000 clones, around 86% of which appear only once. Sequenced material: PBMCs. The receptors derive from a young woman in good health and CMV-seronegative. The CDR3 runs from the conserved cysteine through the conserved F or W. Each record gives: clone size, D gene, V gene, J gene, CDR3 protein, CDR3 DNA. D genes are given only for firm matches. Size tells how often a clone was seen (once, few, many) or the class of an expanded clone, and some rows leave it out.

clone size: few; D gene: -; V gene: TRBV11-2; J gene: TRBJ2-2; CDR3 protein: CASSLGRLSGELFF; CDR3 DNA: TGTGCCAGCAGCTTAGGTCGTTTGAGCGGGGAGCTGTTTTTT
clone size: -; D gene: -; V gene: TRBV6-5; J gene: TRBJ2-3; CDR3 protein: CASSYSIDRGTDTQYF; CDR3 DNA: TGTGCCAGCAGTTACTCAATCGATCGGGGCACAGATACGCAGTATTTT
clone size: -; D gene: -; V gene: TRBV2; J gene: TRBJ2-3; CDR3 protein: CASSGVDTQYF; CDR3 DNA: TGTGCCAGCAGTGGAGTAGATACGCAGTATTTT
clone size: -; D gene: TRBD1; V gene: TRBV4-2; J gene: TRBJ2-1; CDR3 protein: CASSLTGGADEQFF; CDR3 DNA: TGTGCCAGCAGCCTGACAGGGGGCGCGGATGAGCAGTTCTTC
clone size: few; D gene: TRBD1; V gene: TRBV5-1; J gene: TRBJ2-7; CDR3 protein: CASSPSHRDRTYEQYF; CDR3 DNA: TGCGCCAGCAGCCCGAGCCACCGGGACAGAACCTACGAGCAGTACTTC
clone size: -; D gene: -; V gene: TRBV19; J gene: TRBJ1-5; CDR3 protein: CASSSRGVREQPQHF; CDR3 DNA: TGTGCCAGTAGTTCCAGGGGAGTACGAGAACAGCCCCAGCATTTT
clone size: -; D gene: -; V gene: TRBV5-6; J gene: TRBJ1-5; CDR3 protein: CASSYYGGGSNQPQHF; CDR3 DNA: TGTGCCAGCAGCTACTACGGTGGGGGCAGCAATCAGCCCCAGCATTTT
clone size: few; D gene: -; V gene: TRBV7-9; J gene: TRBJ2-3; CDR3 protein: CASSDTMDTDTQYF; CDR3 DNA: TGTGCCAGCAGCGACACCATGGACACAGATACGCAGTATTTT
clone size: -; D gene: -; V gene: TRBV7-6; J gene: TRBJ1-1; CDR3 protein: CASSLVGNTEAFF; CDR3 DNA: TGTGCCAGCAGCTTAGTCGGTAACACTGAAGCTTTCTTT
clone size: -; D gene: -; V gene: TRBV6-1; J gene: TRBJ1-5; CDR3 protein: CASSEVSSNQPQHF; CDR3 DNA: TGTGCCAGCAGTGAAGTATCGAGCAATCAGCCCCAGCATTTT
clone size: few; D gene: TRBD1; V gene: TRBV6-1; J gene: TRBJ1-2; CDR3 protein: CASSAQGDGYTF; CDR3 DNA: TGTGCCAGCAGTGCGCAGGGGGATGGCTACACCTTC
clone size: few; D gene: -; V gene: TRBV5-1; J gene: TRBJ2-7; CDR3 protein: CASSSSLSRDRSSYGYEQYF; CDR3 DNA: TGCGCCAGCAGCTCTAGTTTAAGTCGCGACAGGTCCTCCTACGGCTACGAGCAGTACTTC
clone size: -; D gene: -; V gene: TRBV19; J gene: TRBJ1-5; CDR3 protein: CASGDRTGGGSNQPQHF; CDR3 DNA: TGTGCCAGCGGTGATCGGACGGGGGGTGGAAGCAATCAGCCCCAGCATTTT
clone size: few; D gene: -; V gene: TRBV2; J gene: TRBJ1-6; CDR3 protein: CASSKGPPEGSPLHF; CDR3 DNA: TGTGCCAGCAGCAAGGGACCTCCGGAGGGTTCACCCCTCCACTTT
clone size: few; D gene: -; V gene: TRBV14; J gene: TRBJ2-4; CDR3 protein: CASSQDLLNIQYF; CDR3 DNA: TGTGCCAGCAGCCAAGATCTATTAAACATTCAGTACTTC
clone size: few; D gene: -; V gene: TRBV7-3; J gene: TRBJ1-1; CDR3 protein: CASSFDSNTEAFF; CDR3 DNA: TGTGCCAGCAGCTTCGACAGCAACACTGAAGCTTTCTTT
clone size: -; D gene: -; V gene: TRBV27; J gene: TRBJ1-5; CDR3 protein: CASSLAGADNQPQHF; CDR3 DNA: TGTGCCAGCAGTTTAGCGGGGGCCGACAATCAGCCCCAGCATTTT
clone size: -; D gene: -; V gene: TRBV4-1; J gene: TRBJ1-2; CDR3 protein: CASSQDFTQGYGYTF; CDR3 DNA: TGCGCCAGCAGCCAAGATTTTACGCAGGGCTATGGCTACACCTTC
clone size: -; D gene: -; V gene: TRBV25-1; J gene: TRBJ2-4; CDR3 protein: CASSEQGGKNIQYF; CDR3 DNA: TGTGCCAGCAGTGAACAGGGAGGCAAAAACATTCAGTACTTC
clone size: -; D gene: -; V gene: TRBV6-6; J gene: TRBJ2-7; CDR3 protein: CASSYNYEQYF; CDR3 DNA: TGTGCCAGCAGTTATAATTACGAGCAGTACTTC
clone size: -; D gene: -; V gene: TRBV4-1; J gene: TRBJ1-1; CDR3 protein: CASSQDSGFSTEAFF; CDR3 DNA: TGCGCCAGCAGCCAAGATTCGGGGTTTAGCACTGAAGCTTTCTTT
clone size: -; D gene: -; V gene: TRBV4-2; J gene: TRBJ2-2; CDR3 protein: CASSQGRTGDTGELFF; CDR3 DNA: TGTGCCAGCAGCCAGGGGAGGACAGGCGACACCGGGGAGCTGTTTTTT
clone size: -; D gene: TRBD2; V gene: TRBV11-1; J gene: TRBJ2-1; CDR3 protein: CASSLSASGSEQFF; CDR3 DNA: TGTGCCAGCAGCTTATCGGCTAGCGGGAGTGAGCAGTTCTTC
clone size: once; D gene: -; V gene: TRBV27; J gene: TRBJ1-4; CDR3 protein: CASRHLGGAGEKLFF; CDR3 DNA: TGTGCCAGCAGGCACCTCGGGGGGGCGGGTGAAAAACTGTTTTTT
clone size: -; D gene: TRBD1; V gene: TRBV7-8; J gene: TRBJ1-6; CDR3 protein: CASSLGVQGQNSPLHF; CDR3 DNA: TGTGCCAGCAGCTTAGGGGTACAGGGGCAGAATTCACCCCTCCACTTT
clone size: -; D gene: TRBD1; V gene: TRBV6-6; J gene: TRBJ1-2; CDR3 protein: CASRNRDRGYYGYTF; CDR3 DNA: TGTGCCAGCAGAAACCGGGACAGGGGATACTATGGCTACACCTTC
clone size: -; D gene: TRBD1; V gene: TRBV2; J gene: TRBJ2-3; CDR3 protein: CASTTGTGTDTQYF; CDR3 DNA: TGTGCCAGCACCACCGGGACAGGGACCGATACGCAGTATTTT
clone size: many; D gene: TRBD2; V gene: TRBV7-6; J gene: TRBJ2-5; CDR3 protein: CASILSGGALETQYF; CDR3 DNA: TGTGCCAGCATATTAAGCGGGGGGGCCCTGGAGACCCAGTACTTC
clone size: -; D gene: TRBD2; V gene: TRBV19; J gene: TRBJ2-5; CDR3 protein: CASSVGLAVGETQYF; CDR3 DNA: TGTGCCAGTAGTGTGGGACTAGCGGTGGGAGAGACCCAGTACTTC
clone size: -; D gene: -; V gene: TRBV5-1; J gene: TRBJ2-5; CDR3 protein: CASSWGEETQYF; CDR3 DNA: TGCGCCAGCAGCTGGGGGGAAGAGACCCAGTACTTC
clone size: -; D gene: TRBD2; V gene: TRBV30; J gene: TRBJ2-7; CDR3 protein: CAWSVGRGDYEQYF; CDR3 DNA: TGTGCCTGGAGTGTCGGGCGGGGGGACTACGAGCAGTATTTC
clone size: -; D gene: TRBD1; V gene: TRBV5-1; J gene: TRBJ1-2; CDR3 protein: CASSSGTGNYGYTF; CDR3 DNA: TGCGCCAGCAGCTCCGGGACAGGGAACTATGGCTACACCTTC
clone size: -; D gene: TRBD1; V gene: TRBV27; J gene: TRBJ2-3; CDR3 protein: CASSPGTGRLDTQYF; CDR3 DNA: TGTGCCAGCAGTCCCGGGACAGGCAGGTTAGATACGCAGTATTTT
clone size: -; D gene: -; V gene: TRBV5-5; J gene: TRBJ1-2; CDR3 protein: CASSLIPGDNYGYTF; CDR3 DNA: TGTGCCAGCAGCTTAATTCCCGGAGATAACTATGGCTACACCTTC
clone size: once; D gene: TRBD1; V gene: TRBV5-4; J gene: TRBJ2-3; CDR3 protein: CASSFPGQGTDTQYF; CDR3 DNA: TGTGCCAGCAGCTTTCCGGGACAGGGCACAGATACGCAGTATTTT
clone size: -; D gene: TRBD1; V gene: TRBV5-1; J gene: TRBJ2-7; CDR3 protein: CASSIDLGQESYEQYF; CDR3 DNA: TGCGCCAGCAGCATAGACCTGGGACAGGAATCCTACGAGCAGTACTTC
clone size: -; D gene: -; V gene: TRBV6-5; J gene: TRBJ2-2; CDR3 protein: CASSYVVPRATGELFF; CDR3 DNA: TGTGCCAGCAGTTACGTCGTCCCCAGGGCCACCGGGGAGCTGTTTTTT
clone size: -; D gene: TRBD1; V gene: TRBV6-1; J gene: TRBJ1-2; CDR3 protein: CASSWTGPIVYTF; CDR3 DNA: TGTGCCAGCAGTTGGACAGGGCCAATAGTCTACACCTTC
clone size: -; D gene: -; V gene: TRBV7-3; J gene: TRBJ1-1; CDR3 protein: CASSRNRGSEAFF; CDR3 DNA: TGTGCCAGCAGCCGGAATAGGGGGTCTGAAGCTTTCTTT
clone size: -; D gene: TRBD1; V gene: TRBV7-9; J gene: TRBJ2-1; CDR3 protein: CASSLRQGAYNEQFF; CDR3 DNA: TGTGCCAGCAGCTTAAGACAGGGGGCGTACAATGAGCAGTTCTTC
clone size: -; D gene: TRBD1; V gene: TRBV5-4; J gene: TRBJ1-5; CDR3 protein: CASSLQGAGQPQHF; CDR3 DNA: TGTGCCAGCAGCTTGCAGGGGGCGGGTCAGCCCCAGCATTTT
clone size: -; D gene: -; V gene: TRBV6-5; J gene: TRBJ2-7; CDR3 protein: CASSAGGTGAYEQYF; CDR3 DNA: TGTGCCAGCAGCGCGGGGGGGACAGGAGCCTACGAGCAGTACTTC
clone size: -; D gene: -; V gene: TRBV15; J gene: TRBJ1-1; CDR3 protein: CATSRSPRDTEAFF; CDR3 DNA: TGTGCCACCAGCAGATCCCCGAGGGACACTGAAGCTTTCTTT
clone size: -; D gene: -; V gene: TRBV5-1; J gene: TRBJ2-5; CDR3 protein: CASSLTGDETQYF; CDR3 DNA: TGCGCCAGCAGCTTAACAGGTGACGAGACCCAGTACTTC
clone size: -; D gene: -; V gene: TRBV6-5; J gene: TRBJ2-7; CDR3 protein: CASSYRGPGYEQYF; CDR3 DNA: TGTGCCAGCAGTTACAGAGGGCCTGGCTACGAGCAGTACTTC
clone size: -; D gene: -; V gene: TRBV7-6; J gene: TRBJ1-3; CDR3 protein: CASSLEASAYGNTIYF; CDR3 DNA: TGTGCCAGCAGCCTGGAGGCATCCGCTTATGGAAACACCATATATTTT
clone size: -; D gene: TRBD2; V gene: TRBV4-2; J gene: TRBJ2-7; CDR3 protein: CASSQPRTSGGAYEQYF; CDR3 DNA: TGTGCCAGCAGCCAACCACGGACTAGCGGGGGGGCCTACGAGCAGTACTTC
clone size: -; D gene: TRBD1; V gene: TRBV2; J gene: TRBJ1-5; CDR3 protein: CASSNRGDQPQHF; CDR3 DNA: TGTGCCAGCAGTAACAGGGGGGATCAGCCCCAGCATTTT
clone size: -; D gene: TRBD2; V gene: TRBV11-2; J gene: TRBJ2-5; CDR3 protein: CASSLGAGIYQETQYF; CDR3 DNA: TGTGCCAGCAGCTTAGGAGCGGGGATATACCAAGAGACCCAGTACTTC
clone size: -; D gene: -; V gene: TRBV5-6; J gene: TRBJ2-7; CDR3 protein: CASSLGPSVVSYEQYF; CDR3 DNA: TGTGCCAGCAGCTTGGGTCCTAGCGTAGTCTCCTACGAGCAGTACTTC
clone size: -; D gene: -; V gene: TRBV5-1; J gene: TRBJ2-7; CDR3 protein: CASSREGGTVSYEQYF; CDR3 DNA: TGCGCCAGCAGCCGAGAGGGAGGCACAGTATCCTACGAGCAGTACTTC
clone size: -; D gene: TRBD2; V gene: TRBV7-2; J gene: TRBJ2-3; CDR3 protein: CAIPQLSGGALDTQYF; CDR3 DNA: TGTGCCATCCCCCAACTTAGCGGGGGGGCCTTAGATACGCAGTATTTT
clone size: -; D gene: TRBD1; V gene: TRBV5-1; J gene: TRBJ1-5; CDR3 protein: CASSLGAGQDNQPQHF; CDR3 DNA: TGCGCCAGCAGCTTGGGGGCTGGACAGGACAATCAGCCCCAGCATTTT
clone size: -; D gene: -; V gene: TRBV6-4; J gene: TRBJ1-5; CDR3 protein: CASSSGGSNQPQHF; CDR3 DNA: TGTGCCAGCAGCTCGGGAGGGAGCAATCAGCCCCAGCATTTT
clone size: -; D gene: TRBD1; V gene: TRBV29-1; J gene: TRBJ1-5; CDR3 protein: CSVTTGTVNQPQHF; CDR3 DNA: TGCAGCGTGACTACCGGGACAGTCAATCAGCCCCAGCATTTT